The 32 T cell receptor beta chains below all came from one sample that was sequenced in a study of tumor-infiltrating lymphocytes in primary liver carcinoma. The roughly 17-32 mg bulk tissue piece was not sorted before simultaneous RNA and DNA extraction. With a constant-region primer, TCR beta cDNA was made from approximately 510 ng of total RNA. Libraries covering TCR beta were generated through three nested multiplex PCR rounds (using a slightly modified ARM-PCR). Running roughly 10 cycles apiece, the first two PCR rounds relied on TRBV1-TRBV30 forward primers together with a C-beta reverse primer. TCRdb independently ran MiXCR on the multiplex PCR reads; one entry per CDR3 protein. The data show about 120,000 distinct CDR3 sequences, with around 70% seen just once and 8% to 9% held by the top ten. The specimen was tumor-adjacent normal liver tissue. The receptors stem from a woman in her fifties or sixties with primary liver carcinoma and hepatitis B virus infection.

On this clonotype: A clone one base away is much larger, so this may be a read error. The CDR3 region has the DNA TGTGCCAGCATTTTAGAACAGCTTAACACTGAAGCTTTCTTT. This codes for CASILEQLNTEAFF. This sequence joins TRBV28 and TRBJ1-1; D ambiguous. The CDR3 runs to 14 residues. Germline CDR1 and CDR2: MDHEN and SYDVKM.

With regard to this clonotype: This sequence may be a read error, since a much larger clone differs from it by one base. The genes are TRBV28 and TRBJ2-3; 11 bases align to TRBD2. V lost 5 bases and J lost 4; bases outside the gene matches: 5. Germline values: CDR1 MDHEN, CDR2 SYDVKM. The length of the CDR3 is 15 residues. CDR3 nucleotide sequence: TGTGCCAGCAGTCGTAGCGGGAGGGCCGCAGATACGCAGTATTTT. This codes for CASSRSGRAADTQYF.

In regard to this clonotype: As the CDR3 is not closed by the conserved phenylalanine or tryptophan, this likely results from a read error. The J gene is TRBJ2-2, the V gene TRBV14; a possible D gene is TRBD2 (6 bases). Germline CDR1 is SGHDN and CDR2 is FVKESK. This CDR3 is built from 16 residues. CDR3 protein: CASSQKLTANTGGLFL. The CDR3 bases are TGTGCCAGCAGCCAAAAACTCACAGCGAACACCGGGGGGCTGTTTTTA.

A note on this clonotype: Given a much more abundant clone one base away, this may be a read error. CDR3 sequence reads: CASTRRVAGQETQYF. The CDR3 DNA is TGTGCCAGCACCCGAAGAGTAGCGGGGCAAGAGACCCAGTACTTC. The chain has TRBV7-9 and TRBJ2-5, with 8 bases fitting TRBD2. CDR1 is SEHNR and CDR2 is FQNEAQ in the germline V gene (reference sequence). V was pared by 7 bases and J by 2 bases, with 9 bases of the junction left unmatched. The CDR3 extends over 15 amino acids.

In regard to this clonotype: Its ends do not fully match the called genes, so a read error is possible. The chain uses TRBV10-3 and TRBJ2-3; perhaps TRBD2 as D (5 bases). Germline lookup yields CDR1 ENHRY and CDR2 SYGVKD. There are 14 residues in the CDR3. This CDR3 reads CAISPGIGSDTQYF. The CDR3 DNA reads TGTGCTATCAGTCCCGGGATAGGCTCAGATACGCAGTATTTT.

The chain employs TRBV6-2 or TRBV6-3 and TRBJ2-1; TRBD1 might be the D (6 bases). Trimming took off 10 bases at V and 16 bases at J, with 26 bases between the two ends. CDR3 size: 13 residues. CDR1 MNHEY and CDR2 SVGEGT come from the germline V gene. The CDR3 nucleotides are TGTGCCAACAGGGTGACTGCAAACAATGAGCGATTCTTC. Protein: CANRVTANNERFF.

Remarks on this clonotype: Being one base from a much bigger clone, this may be a read error. The rearrangement uses TRBV28 and TRBJ2-7; D ambiguous. The V end lost 6 bases, the J end lost 4 bases, and 16 bases lay between the germline ends. The CDR3 has 14 residues. The germline CDR1 and CDR2 sequences are MDHEN and SYDVKM. CDR3 amino acids: CASRSHSGSYEQYF. As DNA, the CDR3 is TGTGCCAGCAGGTCGCACAGTGGGTCATACGAGCAGTACTTC.

Remarks on this clonotype: A much bigger clone sits one base away, suggesting this may be a read error. This chain links TRBV7-9 with TRBJ1-1; a weak D match, TRBD1 (6 bases). This CDR3 is built from 14 residues. Germline CDR1 reads SEHNR; CDR2 reads FQNEAQ (reference sequence). V gave up 5 bases and J gave up 5 bases, with 15 bases separating them. The CDR3 coding sequence is TGTGCCAGCAGCGCATCTAACAGGGTGACTGAAGCTTTCTTT. This gives the protein CASSASNRVTEAFF.

Only one count was recorded for this clonotype. The junction shows a germline mismatch at one end, possibly a read error. This chain uses TRBV4-2 with TRBJ2-7; 9 nucleotides match TRBD2. Germline CDR1 is LGHNA and CDR2 is YNFKEQ. The CDR3 is 17 residues long. The CDR3 spells CASSQGHGLARSYEQYF. The CDR3 nucleotides are TGTGCCAGCAGTCAAGGGCATGGACTAGCGCGTTCCTACGAGCAGTACTTC.

The chain employs TRBV4-2 and TRBJ2-7, with D uncertain. Germline values: CDR1 LGHNA, CDR2 YNFKEQ. V dropped 2 bases and J dropped 7 bases, with 12 bases sitting between them. This CDR3 has 13 residues. The CDR3, as DNA: TGTGCCAGCAGCCAAAAACGGCAGGATGAGCAGTACTTC. This codes for CASSQKRQDEQYF.

Of note for this clonotype: Since the CDR3 does not end with the conserved phenylalanine or tryptophan, this likely comes from a read error. This sequence joins TRBV29-1 and TRBJ2-2; possibly TRBD1 or TRBD2 for D (5 bases each). Per germline, CDR1 SQVTM and CDR2 ANQGSEA. This CDR3 has 13 amino acids. Written as DNA, the CDR3 is TGCAGCGTCGAAGAGGGGTCCACCGGGGAGCTGTTTATT. This sequence encodes CSVEEGSTGELFI.

Comment on this clonotype: Germline is not matched at one junction end, which may reflect a read error. This sequence joins TRBV12-3 or TRBV12-4 and TRBJ1-1, with 7 nucleotides matching TRBD1. The length of the CDR3 is 13 residues. Here the CDR3 DNA reads TGCGCCAGCGTTGAGGGGGCGGGAACTGAAGCTTTCTTT. Protein product: CASVEGAGTEAFF.

Turning to this clonotype: One end of the junction fails to match germline, which may point to a read error. The V gene is TRBV12-3 or TRBV12-4, the J gene TRBJ2-5; D may match TRBD1 or TRBD2 (5 bases each). The CDR3 extends over 13 amino acids. The CDR3 sequence is CASSLGFTGTQYF. The CDR3 coding sequence is TGTGCCAGCAGTCTCGGATTTACGGGGACCCAATACTTC.

In the case of this clonotype: It may be a read error: a sequence one base away is much more abundant. This rearrangement joins TRBV28 to TRBJ2-1; D might be TRBD2 (5 bases). The CDR3 runs to 14 residues. V was cut by 7 bases and J by 8 bases, with 18 bases left in between. Germline V lookup: CDR1 MDHEN, CDR2 SYDVKM. DNA for the CDR3: TGTGCCAGCAATCTAGGAGGTAGCCGGTATGAGCAGTTCTTC. Translation gives CASNLGGSRYEQFF.

On this clonotype: This may come from a read error, since a much larger clone is one base off. This sequence joins TRBV12-3 or TRBV12-4 and TRBJ2-1; D is possibly TRBD1 (7 bases). This CDR3 is built from 15 residues. The CDR3 DNA follows: TGTGCCAGCAGTTTCGGGGGACAGAGGATCAATGAGCGGTTCTTC. Its translation: CASSFGGQRINERFF.

Remarks on this clonotype: One base away lies a much larger clone, so this may be a sequencing read error. The chain is built from TRBV7-9 and TRBJ2-1; no definite D call. The CDR3 totals 10 residues. Germline V gene lookup returns CDR1 SEHNR and CDR2 FQNEAQ (reference sequence). Trimming stripped 10 bases from V and 6 bases from J, with 7 bases between. CDR3 nucleotides: TGTGCCATCGGTACCAATGAGCAGTTCTTC. Protein sequence: CAIGTNEQFF.

Concerning this clonotype itself: A read error may account for a junction end that differs from germline. This sequence joins TRBV7-8 and TRBJ2-5, with 8 bases lining up with TRBD1. This CDR3 comprises 15 residues. Looked up from germline, CDR1 is SGHVS and CDR2 is FQNEAQ. CDR3 residues: CASSLAQGAQETQYF. CDR3 in DNA: TGTGCAAGCAGCTTAGCCCAGGGGGCCCAAGAGACCCAGTACTTC.

The rearrangement joins TRBV11-2 to TRBJ2-3; 7 nucleotides agree with TRBD2. The V gene's germline CDR1 is SGHAT and CDR2 FQNNGV. The CDR3 is 13 amino acids. J gave up 8 bases and V 3 bases, and 5 bases lay outside the gene matches. The CDR3 reads CASSLGGSGTQYF. The CDR3 DNA is TGTGCCAGCAGCTTGGGGGGGTCGGGTACGCAGTATTTT.

Notes on this clonotype: A read error is possible here, since a much larger clone lies one base away. V and J are TRBV28 and TRBJ2-1, with 12 bases matching TRBD1. The length of the CDR3 is 16 residues. Per germline, CDR1 MDHEN and CDR2 SYDVKM. DNA for the CDR3: TGTGCCAGCAGTTTAATGTTGGGACAGGGGGCTCATGAGCACTTCTTC. Translated, it gives CASSLMLGQGAHEHFF. The complete variable domain, with remaining parts taken from reference TRBV28 and TRBJ2-1, reads DVKVTQSSRYLVKRTGEKVFLECVQDMDHENMFWYRQDPGLGLRLIYFSYDVKMKEKGDIPEGYSVSREKKERFSLILESASTNQTSMYLCASSLMLGQGAHEHFFGPGTRLTVL.

Worth noting for this clonotype: At one of its ends the junction is not consistent with the germline gene, which may arise from a read error. The chain employs TRBV10-2 and TRBJ1-1; no definite D call. Germline V CDR1 and CDR2: WSHSY, SAAADI. The CDR3 has 11 residues. DNA of the CDR3: TGCGCCAGCAGTCGGGTCACTGAAACTTTCTTT. Translation: CASSRVTETFF.

The chain uses TRBV9 and TRBJ2-3, with unresolved D. The CDR3 is made up of 12 amino acids. The germline V and J ends were trimmed by 0 bases and 9 bases, with 8 bases remaining between them. Germline assignment: CDR1 SGDLS and CDR2 YYNGEE. The CDR3 here is CASSVDSGTQYF. The CDR3 nucleotides are TGTGCCAGCAGCGTAGACTCTGGAACGCAGTATTTT.

Of note for this clonotype: The junction does not match germline at one end; this may be a read error. The rearrangement links TRBV28 to TRBJ2-1, with D maybe TRBD2 (5 bases). CDR1 MDHEN and CDR2 SYDVKM come from the germline V gene. The CDR3 consists of 11 residues. As DNA, the CDR3 is TGTGCCAGCAGTACTAGAAGGTGGTCGTTATTC. Translation: CASSTRRWSLF.

This clonotype was detected ten times or more. This rearrangement joins TRBV4-2 to TRBJ2-1; 9 nucleotides line up with TRBD2. J lost 7 bases, V lost 1 base, and 8 bases had no gene match. The germline CDR1 and CDR2 sequences are LGHNA and YNFKEQ. CDR3 length equals 16 residues. In DNA, the CDR3 is TGTGCCAGCAGCCAAGCCGGGACTAGCCATTGGAATGAGCAGTTCTTC. This gives the protein CASSQAGTSHWNEQFF.

In its sample, this clonotype was seen once. This sequence joins TRBV4-1 and TRBJ2-7; the D gene is possibly TRBD2 (6 bases). Germline V gene sequence: CDR1 MGHRA, CDR2 YSYEKL. The CDR3 totals 16 residues. Trimming left V 6 bases short and J 4 bases short, with 22 bases between. In DNA form, the CDR3 reads TGCGCCAGCAGGCAACTAACGGGAATAGCGGTTTACGAGCAGTACTTC. It encodes CASRQLTGIAVYEQYF.

Turning to this clonotype: Sequence at one end of the junction differs from germline and may be a read error. J is TRBJ2-5 and V is TRBV7-8; 9 bases fit TRBD1. The CDR3 length is 15 residues. The germline gives CDR1 SGHVS, CDR2 FQNEAQ. As DNA, the CDR3 is TGTGCCAGCAGCTCAAACGAGGGACAGGGCAAGACCCAGCACTTC. Translated, it gives CASSSNEGQGKTQHF.

The J gene is TRBJ2-3, the V gene TRBV7-8, with D perhaps TRBD1 (5 bases). The V end was cut by 9 bases, the J end by 3 bases, with 22 bases between. The CDR3 is made up of 16 amino acids. CDR1 and CDR2 (germline): SGHVS, FQNEAQ. CDR3 protein: CARSLQVSIGTDTQYF. DNA for the CDR3: TGTGCCAGGAGCCTACAGGTCTCAATAGGGACAGATACGCAGTATTTT.

This clonotype was seen a few times. The chain is built from TRBV6-5 and TRBJ2-2; TRBD2 matches at 10 bases. This CDR3 is built from 15 residues. With 7 bases clipped from V and 7 bases from J, the junction kept 9 bases outside the gene matches. From germline, CDR1 is MNHEY and CDR2 SVGAGI. CDR3 DNA: TGTGCCAGCACCGCAGCGGGAGGGCCGGGCGGGGAGCTGTTTTTT. Translated: CASTAAGGPGGELFF.

Notes on this clonotype: One base away lies a much larger clone, so this may be a sequencing read error. This sequence joins TRBV28 and TRBJ1-6, with 9 bases matching TRBD1. Looked up from germline, CDR1 is MDHEN and CDR2 is SYDVKM. The CDR3 contains 16 residues. V shed 2 bases, J shed 11 bases, and the junction held 10 bases outside the gene matches. CDR3: CASSLTTGGSTPPLHF. CDR3 nucleotide sequence: TGTGCCAGCAGTTTAACGACAGGGGGTAGTACTCCACCCCTCCACTTT.

This clonotype was picked up a small number of times. This may come from a read error, since a much larger clone is one base off. The chain is built from TRBV30 and TRBJ1-2; D gene uncertain. The V end was cut by 5 bases, the J end by 4 bases, with 14 bases between. The CDR3 is 13 residues long. Germline V lookup: CDR1 GTSNPN, CDR2 SVGIG (reference sequence). DNA of the CDR3: TGTGCCTGGGGACGGACCGGTTTCTATGGCTACACCTTC. Protein: CAWGRTGFYGYTF.

Comments on this clonotype: Because it lacks the conserved phenylalanine or tryptophan at the end, this CDR3 is likely a read error. The DNA is omitted, as the CDR3 cannot be located on it reliably, and the CDR3 follows TCRdb's listing. The V and J genes are TRBV30 and TRBJ1-1. Germline CDR1 GTSNPN, CDR2 SVGIG (reference sequence). The CDR3 spans 12 residues, counting both ends. CDR3 amino acids: CAWSVGSTEALL.

The chain links TRBV29-1 to TRBJ2-5, with 8 bases matching TRBD2. Germline V CDR1 and CDR2: SQVTM, ANQGSEA. V was clipped by 8 bases and J by 1 base; unmatched bases: 9. CDR3 length: 14 residues. CDR3 bases: TGCAGCTTTGTCAAGCGGGAGCCCCAAGAGACCCAGTACTTC. Amino acid sequence: CSFVKREPQETQYF.

CDR3: CASSLTGVRNQPQHF. The CDR3 DNA reads TGTGCCAGCAGTCTTACAGGGGTTAGGAATCAGCCCCAGCATTTT. V gene TRBV6-6 combines with J gene TRBJ1-5, with TRBD1 matching 7 bases. J was trimmed by 4 bases and V by 5 bases; bases with no gene match: 8. Looked up from germline, CDR1 is MNHNY and CDR2 is SVGAGI (reference sequence). The CDR3 is 15 residues long.